This TCR beta chain was found in a study of T cell responses to AZD1222 COVID-19 vaccine (dated by TCRdb to the early 2020s). General notes on the study: AZD1222 recipients given second doses at about 4 weeks or at about 12 weeks were pooled, since spike-specific TCR depth and breadth were not found to differ between the two schedules. TCR sequencing covered approximately 230 trial participants: some 210 given two doses of AZD1222 and 26 given two doses of MenACWY control vaccine. Trial participants were enrolled by age into 18-55, 56-69 and 70-plus year subgroups, with roughly 160, 29 and 62 TCR-sequenced participants respectively. On the study overall, not on this receptor specifically: Conclusions about previously exposed vaccinees are limited because only a handful of AZD1222 recipients were SARS-CoV-2 seropositive at baseline. In the small 56-69-year group, the increase in depth fell short of significance, most likely because of low power. Because no day 14 peak-response samples were available, repertoires were characterized only after the peak T cell response. After two AZD1222 doses, both the breadth and the depth of spike-specific TCRs were significantly higher than at day 0 and than in MenACWY recipients. The whole spike protein was spanned by vaccine-associated CD4 TCRs, and dominant responses were seen in regions 160-218 and 743-854. Participants were mostly white British and included more females than males, and it was suggested by the authors that clonal diversity may have been underestimated. Epitopes outside the regions mutated in the B.1.351 and B.1.1.7 variants were reportedly recognized by nearly half of the unique spike-specific TCRs.

The CDR3 numbers 12 residues from cysteine through phenylalanine. CDR3 DNA is the only sequence kept; it has 36 bases, read in frame from the first base. V and J are truncated by 3 bases and 1 base respectively, leaving an intervening sequence of 3 bases. Sequences LGHDT (CDR1) and YNNKEL (CDR2) are obtained from the germline V gene (reference sequence). Reading the label with the study, this specimen's time point is: baseline before first vaccination. Vaccinee samples were obtained from the UK trials COV001 and COV002, which included a single-blind randomized controlled phase 2/3 trial of AZD1222 (ChAdOx1 nCoV-19) in healthy adults. Trial participant PBMC samples were collected at day 0 and day 28 after the second dose for TCRbeta chain sequencing. The CDR3 regions of human TCRbeta chains were analyzed by immunosequencing. Concerning the study's data processing: TCRs in the repertoires were compared against a reference library of SARS-CoV-2-specific TCRs that had been generated with the MIRA antigen-specificity platform. Breadth was defined as the fraction of unique TCRs that were SARS-CoV-2-associated, and depth was defined as the fraction of total T cells that were SARS-CoV-2-associated. Using the MIRA data, each spike-specific TCR was mapped to the spike region that the TCR reacts to and placed in a CD4 or CD8 class. Log10-transformed breadth and depth values were compared by one-way ANOVA with Sidak's multiple comparisons tests. In its TCRdb copy, this immuneACCESS table keeps in-frame sequences only and misses some clones. Where compared with another copy, unresolved V genes explain less than half of these, and the others have no known cause. V, J and clone size are those of that table, while D and trimming were read from the DNA. Here the sample has 200,000 or so clones; 85% to 95% occur a single time. Over 7.5% of the sample goes to the ten largest clones.

Of note for this clone: Its antigen remains unidentified. Base qualities are missing; no much larger clone stands one base away.

Here the chain combines TRBV3-1 (or the pseudogene TRBV3-2) and TRBJ1-2, with no confidently assigned D gene. Here the sequenced sample was peripheral blood, taken on day 0 of AZD1222 vaccination. This TCR derives from an adult in good health. For the CDR3, the sequence is CASSHINYGYTF. In nucleotides, the sequence is TGTGCCAGCAGCCACATTAACTATGGCTACACCTTC.